What follows describes a single T cell receptor beta chain. The data are from a study of blood T cell repertoires in COVID-19. Study information: Some COVID-19 samples were acute and others convalescent; all came from the United States, Italy and Spain. The cDNA or gDNA used as material had been derived from T cells, B-cell-depleted T cells, or PBMCs.

Study processing details: From reference gene primer amplification, estimates of nucleated cell counts were derived. Profiled with immunoSEQ multiplex PCR; TCRdb holds only in-frame clones, not every one. V, J and clone size were drawn from that table, and D and trimming were deduced from the DNA. The sample includes approximately 320,000 clones, roughly 85% of them seen just once. The CDR3 consists of 14 residues. The V gene's germline CDR1 is SGDLS and CDR2 YYNGEE. With 3 bases clipped from V and 2 bases from J, the junction kept 4 bases outside the gene matches. This receptor was obtained from a human donor in a cohort sampled during active COVID-19. The rearrangement links TRBV9 to TRBJ2-7, with 8 bases lining up with TRBD1. Sequencing was done on a sample of peripheral blood. The CDR3 DNA reads TGTGCCAGCAGCGAGGACAGGGATACCTACGAGCAGTACTTC. Protein product: CASSEDRDTYEQYF.